This entry is about one T cell receptor (beta chain). This clone was counted a single time. Its antigen remains unidentified. The sample holds no much larger clone one base away, and base qualities are not on file. The cohort was made up of approximately 700 healthy bone marrow donors. All cohort members were sampled while nominally healthy, although unrecorded immune exposures were likely present. The donor tested CMV seronegative and was one of the 352 seronegative cohort members. A peripheral blood sample was provided by each donor, and peripheral blood mononuclear cells were used for TCR beta sequencing. The Qiagen DNeasy Blood Extraction Kit was used to extract genomic DNA from the blood cell samples. The germline V gene (reference sequence) supplies CDR1 SEHNR and CDR2 FQNEAQ. The CDR3 sequence holds 15 residues, the cysteine and phenylalanine included. Of the read, only the CDR3 DNA is kept; its 45 bases are in frame from base 1. V loses 5 bases, J loses 0 bases, and the germline ends lie 11 bases apart.

Library construction relied on the immunoSEQ multiplex PCR assay. For the multiplex PCR, a mixture combining 60 forward primers for TCR Vbeta segments and 13 reverse primers for TCR Jbeta segments was used. Amplification of the CDR3 region of rearranged TCR beta genes was performed with a multiplex PCR assay on genomic DNA. The amplified TCR beta libraries were sequenced on the Illumina HiSeq System as 87-base-pair reads. The published analysis was carried out like this. A later analysis tallied tens of millions of unique TCR beta chains across the approximately 670 repertoires, and approximately 9.9 million of those chains were shared by two or more donors. To remove PCR and sequencing errors, raw reads were error-corrected and collapsed into unique sequences using a nearest-neighbor algorithm that merged closely related sequences. To assign V, D and J gene segments, CDR3 sequences were aligned to IMGT reference sequences. Each retained sequence needed at least a six-nucleotide match to both a V gene segment and a J gene segment. A rearrangement counted as productive if the CDR3 had no stop codons and remained in frame with V and J, and every other rearrangement counted as non-productive. CDR3 was defined by IMGT convention, running from the second conserved V-encoded cysteine to the conserved J-encoded phenylalanine. Sequences without an unambiguous match to a single V gene segment were excluded from the earlier analysis of several hundred of the donors. In an earlier analysis of 450 to 700 of the donors, V segments were called functional above 56.7% productive rearrangements and were called segregating when the between-donor standard deviation exceeded 5%. To diagnose cytomegalovirus status from the catalog of TCR beta chain sequences, a statistical classification framework was built. In a later analysis, TCR nucleotide sequences were compared against IMGT/GENE-DB human TR gene sequences so that V and J genes could be assigned. A later analysis assigned CDR3 sequences and most-parsimonious VDJ recombination scenarios with the TCRdist pipeline. In a later analysis, each TCR beta chain was defined by its CDR3 amino acid sequence together with its V-gene family, and reads without a unique V-gene family were excluded. As a way to deal with suspected cross-contamination and a sequencing artifact, a later analysis dropped 450 to 600 nucleotide sequences that were highly shared and had low generation probability. A later analysis calculated a clonal expansion index for each public chain from normalized within-repertoire ranks of inferred template counts. In a later analysis, generation probabilities were computed using a VDJ recombination model fitted to out-of-frame rearrangements, and the results were checked against IGoR. In a later analysis, hypergeometric tests were used to score TCR-TCR, TCR-HLA and TCR-CMV co-occurrence, with a repertoire-size bias correction applied to TCR pairs. A later analysis estimated false discovery rates by permuting HLA or CMV assignments 20 times. In a later analysis, co-occurring TCRs were grouped with DBSCAN, and TCRdist sequence similarity was added when clustering was performed within HLA-allele-positive subsets. Co-occurrence clustering excluded repertoires with fewer than 30,000 or more than 120,000 public chains, plus five with anomalous nucleotide sharing. TCRdb retrieved this table from immuneACCESS and kept in-frame rearrangements only. Not all clones are present; in checked studies, unresolved V genes account for under half, and no reason is known for the remainder. V, J and clone size were drawn from that table, and D and trimming were deduced from the DNA. This sample comprises 100,000 to 150,000 clones, approximately 85% of them detected only once. More than 1.5% of the sample rests with the top ten.

The data stem from a study of cytomegalovirus exposure and HLA in healthy donors (dated by TCRdb to 2016 to 2017). General notes on the study: In an earlier analysis of 550 to 750 of the donors, 250 to 300 Gb of sequence data and 90 million to 120 million unique TCR beta sequences from about 190 million T cells were reported. Approximately 300 gigabases of sequencing data and around 90 million unique TCR sequences made up an early release that covered 500 to 650 HLA-typed donors. Among the roughly 430 genotyped donors, 81% belonged to the genetic ancestry cluster associated with self-reported Caucasian donors. The aim of the study was to test whether cataloging public T cell receptors could identify signatures of past pathogen exposure. The study profiled the T cell repertoires of some 610 subjects by immunosequencing and related them to cytomegalovirus serostatus. Along with the approximately 670-subject first cohort, a separate validation cohort of around 110 different subjects was used. The study combined high-throughput TCR immunosequencing, statistical association of individual TCRs with disease status, and machine learning to predict cytomegalovirus infection status. In a later analysis, previously published TCR beta repertoires from 670 or so donors were re-analyzed and high-resolution HLA genotyping was added so that TCR occurrence patterns could be studied. The later analysis used no new phenotypic data to find candidate immune exposures, relying instead on TCR beta sequences and their occurrence across donors. To decide whether each TCR beta V gene segment behaved as functional or pseudogenic, an earlier analysis of some 540 of the donors relied on high-throughput TCR beta sequencing. Donor age, sex, ethnicity and CMV serostatus were collected together with the repertoire data. A later genetic analysis took genome-wide SNP genotypes for about three fifths of the roughly 670 donors and used that subset as a discovery cohort. All discovery cohort repertoires had been generated using a single sequencing platform. HLA typing included class I and class II loci at four-digit resolution. The number of typed donors differed by locus: about 620-630 for A, B, C, DRB1 and DQB1; some 500 for DQA1; 606 for DPA1; and roughly 490 for DPB1. Several DR-DQ haplotypes were handled as single units for association and clustering because linkage in the cohort was strong. Across roughly 420 genotyped donors of the cohort, an average of roughly 200,000 unique TCR beta nucleotide sequences per donor were sequenced, and 15% to 20% of those sequences were non-productive. Beyond this particular receptor, the publication reports: Specific HLA alleles were associated with roughly 17,000 TCR beta sequences at a false discovery rate of 0.05 in a later analysis. Because the 87-base-pair reads could not distinguish some IMGT-functional V segments, including TRBV6-2 and TRBV6-3, those segments were excluded. Compared with the approximately 600-donor mean, donors in an Asian-associated ancestry cluster had fewer N-insertions in productive TCRs, according to a later genetic analysis. In vitro tests confirmed that three of the cytomegalovirus-associated TCR beta chains recognize cytomegalovirus antigens. Cytomegalovirus status was reported to be diagnosed by the classifier with high specificity and sensitivity in both the original and validation cohorts. Most CMV-associated TCR beta chains appeared to be HLA-restricted in a later analysis, and the HLA associations seemed to be driven largely by CMV exposure. The presence/absence analyses assumed that sequencing depth was roughly uniform across donors, and that assumption may not be true. About 17 rarely observed V segments, including chromosome 9 orphons, were excluded from the earlier analysis of several hundred of the donors because counts were too low. According to a later analysis, TCR association rates differed among HLA loci, with DRB1 alleles showing the most associated TCRs and HLA-C alleles showing the fewest. While some public TCRs were present in many individuals, most TCR sequences turned up only very rarely across donors. According to a later analysis, parvovirus B19, influenza, CMV and Epstein-Barr virus appeared linked to several top co-occurrence clusters. An earlier analysis of around 540 of the donors showed that most TCR beta V segments appeared in productive rearrangements either about 90% or about 30% of the time, which broadly matched IMGT annotations. A cluster of highly shared sequence variants was judged likely to be a technical artifact of the sequencing pipeline. Immune exposure information for the cohort was limited to CMV serostatus. Because HLA typing was missing for some donors at each locus, association tests included only the typed subset. The study listed around 160 TCR beta chains as associated with cytomegalovirus. It was suggested by the authors that the approach could potentially be generalized to other disease states and immunological phenotypes. Correlated functional status among segregating V segments might reflect linkage disequilibrium, but an unknown experimental factor could not be ruled out. Compared with equally common non-associated chains, HLA-associated TCR beta chains in a later analysis were more clonally expanded and had lower generation probabilities. Strong co-occurrence of HLA alleles, especially DR and DQ, made assigning TCR associations to individual alleles difficult. The cohort was sequenced for TCR beta chains only, and without alpha or paired-chain data the features that could be detected were limited. A further reported finding was that TCR beta sequences accurately predicted the HLA-A and HLA-B alleles for most subjects in the first cohort. In a later genetic analysis, a missense DCLRE1C variant was associated with V-gene and J-gene trimming of TCR beta chains, and the association was replicated in an independent cohort.

The rearranged chain carries TRBV7-9 and TRBJ1-5, with TRBD1 tentatively as D gene (6 bases match). The source material was PBMCs. This clonotype was sampled from a boy younger than 18 in good health and CMV-seronegative. The nucleotide sequence reads TGTGCCAGCAGCACTGGGACATATAGCAATCAGCCCCAGCATTTT. This translates into CASSTGTYSNQPQHF.